This TCR beta chain was identified during a study of CD8 T cells in Susac syndrome. Study in general: Among the sequenced Susac syndrome patients, roughly six had active disease while roughly 8 were in remission.

Worth noting for this clonotype: Antigen: not known.

Study results and limitations: The CD4+ T cell repertoires of Susac syndrome were found to show no clonal expansion.

Germline V gene sequence: CDR1 MGHRA, CDR2 YSYEKL. The CDR3 is 16 amino acids. V lost 0 bases, J lost 2 bases, and 11 bases lay in between. Random hexamers were used to reverse transcribe about 0.45 to 1 ug of RNA. From the immunoSEQ multiplex PCR reads, TCRdb called clonotypes with MiXCR, one entry per CDR3 protein. In the table there are 71,000 or so distinct CDR3 sequences, roughly 93% of which are singletons. Sample: CD4+ T cells from PBMCs. This rearrangement joins TRBV4-1 to TRBJ1-5; no clear D. The receptor comes from a human donor with Susac syndrome. The CDR3 loop reads CASSQESGNGNQPQHF. CDR3 in DNA: TGCGCCAGCAGCCAAGAATCTGGGAATGGCAATCAGCCCCAGCATTTT.